This entry is about one T cell receptor (beta chain). The data are from a study of shared clonotypes between healthy human individuals. Overall study context: Donors consisted of two women and a few men between 18 and 49.

Method: immunoSEQ multiplex PCR; TCRdb's copy keeps in-frame clones and lacks some. In the table there are roughly 2.1 million clones, about 92% of which are singletons. CD8 cells regarded as naive lacked CD45RO, were positively chosen for CCR7, and omitted terminally differentiated effector memory CD45RA+ cells. Healthy HIV-negative adults without recent acute infections or vaccinations served as donors. In germline, CDR1 is SGHTA, CDR2 FQGNSA. V lost 3 bases and J 1 base, leaving 10 bases between the germline ends. The CDR3 totals 15 residues. The V call is TRBV7-2, the J call TRBJ1-5; possibly TRBD1 for D (6 bases). The sequenced sample was naive CD8+ T cells from PBMCs. The TCR originated in a man younger than 30 in good health. Some clones in this sample may be carry-over from other donors' samples. The DNA of the CDR3 is TGTGCCAGCAGCTTCTTAGACAGGAGCAATCAGCCCCAGCATTTT. Translating it yields CASSFLDRSNQPQHF.